Shown below are 27 T cell receptor beta chains from a single sample sequenced in a study of T cells in Graves' hyperthyroidism and ophthalmopathy. There were TCR beta CDR3 regions amplified from RNA transcripts. The TCR CDR3 first-round RT-PCR relied on the HTBI primer set. TCRdb reprocessed the multiplex PCR reads via MiXCR and lists one record per CDR3 protein. The data contain roughly 570,000 distinct CDR3 sequences, 46% of them singletons. The source material was peripheral blood or thyroid tissue (not recorded which). These receptors were taken from an adult woman with Graves' disease, either hyperthyroidism or ophthalmopathy (not recorded which).

This clonotype was observed many times. The chain joins TRBV5-1 to TRBJ2-5, with TRBD2 matching over 7 bases. The V gene's germline CDR1 is SGHRS and CDR2 YFSETQ. This CDR3 has 16 residues. Trimming took 1 base from V and 5 from J; bases not matched to a gene: 11. CDR3 sequence reads: CASSLIAAGVYETQYF. CDR3 sequence (DNA): TGCGCCAGCAGCTTGATTGCGGCGGGAGTTTATGAGACCCAGTACTTC. Full variable domain (outside the CDR3, taken from reference TRBV5-1 and TRBJ2-5): KAGVTQTPRYLIKTRGQQVTLSCSPISGHRSVSWYQQTPGQGLQFLFEYFSETQRNKGNFPGRFSGRQFSNSRSEMNVSTLELGDSALYLCASSLIAAGVYETQYFGPGTRLLVL.

The genes are TRBV24-1 and TRBJ2-3; D might be TRBD1 or TRBD2, each matching 5 bases. The CDR3 has 17 amino acids. Per germline, CDR1 KGHDR and CDR2 SFDVKD. V was trimmed by 3 bases and J by 3 bases, leaving 18 bases between them. CDR3 in amino acids: CATSDTPGRHETDTQYF. The CDR3 DNA reads as TGTGCCACCAGTGATACTCCGGGACGTCATGAAACAGATACGCAGTATTTT.

The J gene is TRBJ2-7, the V gene TRBV10-3; 9 nucleotides line up with TRBD1. This CDR3 is 13 amino acids long. CDR1 and CDR2 from the germline V gene are ENHRY and SYGVKD. J was trimmed by 5 bases and V by 8 bases; bases with no gene match: 7. CDR3 residues: CAIQGQGRDEQYF. The CDR3 nucleotides are TGTGCCATCCAGGGACAGGGACGCGACGAGCAGTACTTC.

The chain recombines TRBV20-1 with TRBJ2-5; 8 positions match TRBD1. The CDR3 runs to 12 residues. Germline V CDR1 and CDR2: DFQATT, SNEGSKA (reference sequence). The V and J ends lost 3 bases and 6 bases, in that order; junction bases with no gene match: 3. Here the CDR3 DNA reads TGCAGTGCTAGCAGGGGGCGACAGACCCAGTACTTC. Protein: CSASRGRQTQYF.

The chain employs TRBV7-2 and TRBJ2-7, with no clear D. Trimming shortened V by 6 bases and J by 2 bases, and 20 bases separated the two germline ends. The CDR3 loop spans 16 amino acids. Germline V gene data show CDR1 as SGHTA and CDR2 as FQGNSA. The chain's CDR3 is CASRPLMGKPPYEQYF. The CDR3 DNA reads as TGTGCCAGCAGACCTCTGATGGGGAAGCCCCCCTACGAGCAGTACTTC. Based on the CDR3 plus reference TRBV7-2 and TRBJ2-7, the full variable domain is GAGVSQSPSNKVTEKGKDVELRCDPISGHTALYWYRQSLGQGLEFLIYFQGNSAPDKSGLPSDRFSAERTGGSVSTLTIQRTQQEDSAVYLCASRPLMGKPPYEQYFGPGTRLTVT.

This clonotype was picked up many times. The chain employs TRBV2 and TRBJ2-7; D not certain. Germline loops: CDR1 SNHLY, CDR2 FYNNEI. This CDR3 spans 12 amino acids. V was pared by 6 bases and J by 2 bases, with 8 bases between. The CDR3 here is CASRFSPYEQYF. As DNA, the CDR3 is TGTGCCAGCAGGTTTTCCCCCTACGAGCAGTACTTC.

This clonotype was counted at least ten times. The rearrangement joins TRBV7-9 to TRBJ2-5, with D unclear. V lost 1 base, J lost 0 bases, and 9 bases lay in between. Per the germline V gene, CDR1 is SEHNR and CDR2 is FQNEAQ (reference sequence). This CDR3 spans 15 amino acids. The CDR3 is CASSLGFGDQETQYF. The DNA of the CDR3 is TGTGCCAGCAGCTTAGGGTTTGGGGACCAAGAGACCCAGTACTTC.

The V gene is TRBV14, the J gene TRBJ2-7; D is undetermined. V was shortened by 10 bases and J by 2 bases, with 24 bases between the two germline ends. The CDR3 is 16 residues long. Germline CDR1 and CDR2: SGHDN and FVKESK. CDR3 region: CANLPQAVGWTYEQYF. CDR3 nucleotide sequence: TGTGCCAACTTACCCCAAGCCGTCGGGTGGACCTACGAGCAGTACTTC. The full variable domain, rest sourced from reference TRBV14 and TRBJ2-7, is EAGVTQFPSHSVIEKGQTVTLRCDPISGHDNLYWYRRVMGKEIKFLLHFVKESKQDESGMPNNRFLAERTGGTYSTLKVQPAELEDSGVYFCANLPQAVGWTYEQYFGPGTRLTVT.

The chain joins TRBV20-1 to TRBJ1-1; 8 bases fit TRBD1. V shed 4 bases, J shed 2 bases, and the junction held 12 bases outside the gene matches. Germline CDR1 and CDR2: DFQATT and SNEGSKA (reference sequence). There are 16 residues in the CDR3. The CDR3 here is CSAIPPTGGRNTEAFF. DNA of the CDR3: TGCAGTGCTATTCCGCCCACAGGGGGTCGAAACACTGAAGCTTTCTTT.

This chain links TRBV6-5 with TRBJ2-5; D uncertain. Deletions cut 4 bases from V and 0 bases from J, with 9 bases between. The V gene's germline CDR1 is MNHEY and CDR2 SVGAGI. This CDR3 is 14 amino acids long. The CDR3 DNA reads TGTGCCAGCAGTTCCCAGGCGTACCAAGAGACCCAGTACTTC. It yields the protein CASSSQAYQETQYF.

The rearrangement links TRBV20-1 to TRBJ1-2; no reliable D call. Trimming shortened V by 0 bases and J by 4 bases, and 12 bases separated the two germline ends. Germline V gives CDR1 DFQATT, CDR2 SNEGSKA (reference sequence). This CDR3 is 14 amino acids long. CDR3 sequence reads: CSARDERETYGYTF. CDR3 nucleotides: TGCAGTGCTAGAGATGAACGGGAGACCTATGGCTACACCTTC.

This chain links TRBV7-9 with TRBJ2-7, with D hard to call. Trimming shortened V by 5 bases and J by 2 bases, and 10 bases separated the two germline ends. In germline, CDR1 is SEHNR, CDR2 FQNEAQ (reference sequence). The CDR3 spans 13 residues. CDR3 protein: CASSPGEAYEQYF. CDR3 coding DNA: TGTGCCAGCAGCCCCGGAGAAGCCTACGAGCAGTACTTC.

This clonotype was detected many times. The chain carries TRBV7-9 and TRBJ1-3; 7 bases are a match to TRBD1. This CDR3 comprises 15 residues. Germline CDR1 and CDR2: SEHNR and FQNEAQ (reference sequence). The V segment lost 5 bases and the J segment 3 bases; nucleotides outside the gene matches: 7. The CDR3 coding sequence is TGTGCCAGCAGCCGGCTGACAGGGATTGGAAACACCATATATTTT. Encoded protein: CASSRLTGIGNTIYF.

This clonotype was picked up many times. Compared with germline, one end of the junction differs, possibly owing to a read error. V gene TRBV7-2 combines with J gene TRBJ2-7; 8 bases match TRBD2. There are 14 residues in the CDR3. Per the germline V gene, CDR1 is SGHTA and CDR2 is FQGNSA. CDR3 bases: TGTGCCAGCAGTTTAGCGGGACTAGCCTACGAGCAGTACTTC. It specifies CASSLAGLAYEQYF.

The chain is built from TRBV6-6 and TRBJ1-4, with 7 nucleotides matching TRBD1. J gave up 8 bases and V 2 bases, and 8 bases lay outside the gene matches. Germline V CDR1 and CDR2: MNHNY, SVGAGI (reference sequence). This CDR3 comprises 15 residues. The CDR3 here is CASSYPTGVGEKLFF. DNA for the CDR3: TGTGCCAGCAGTTACCCTACAGGGGTGGGGGAAAAACTGTTTTTT.

The chain uses TRBV11-2 and TRBJ1-2, with a possible D match to TRBD1 (6 bases). V was cut by 1 base and J by 8 bases, with 20 bases left in between. The germline CDR1 and CDR2 sequences are SGHAT and FQNNGV. This CDR3 is 16 amino acids long. CDR3 region: CASSLGRTARGWGYTF. The CDR3 DNA is TGTGCCAGCAGCTTAGGCCGGACAGCCCGAGGATGGGGCTACACCTTC.

This clonotype appeared a single time. This chain connects TRBV7-9 to TRBJ1-2, with 11 positions matching TRBD1. From germline, CDR1 is SEHNR and CDR2 FQNEAQ (reference sequence). The CDR3 is made up of 12 amino acids. In DNA, the CDR3 is TGTGCAAGTAGAGGGACAGGGGGAGGCTACACCTTC. It encodes CASRGTGGGYTF. The complete variable domain, with remaining parts taken from reference TRBV7-9 and TRBJ1-2, reads DTGVSQNPRHKITKRGQNVTFRCDPISEHNRLYWYRQTLGQGPEFLTYFQNEAQLEKSRLLSDRFSAERPKGSFSTLEIQRTEQGDSAMYLCASRGTGGGYTFGSGTRLTVV.

This clonotype was counted many times. The rearrangement links TRBV10-2 to TRBJ1-1; D may be TRBD1 (6 bases). Trimming removed 8 bases at V and 0 bases at J, with 16 bases between. In germline, CDR1 is WSHSY, CDR2 SAAADI. CDR3 length: 15 residues. The CDR3 region has the DNA TGCGCCAGCTCCCTCCTCGGACAGTTGAACACTGAAGCTTTCTTT. It codes for CASSLLGQLNTEAFF.

Many counts were recorded for this clonotype. The chain recombines TRBV5-1 with TRBJ2-2, with 7 nucleotides matching TRBD1. J lost 3 bases, V lost 1 base, and 0 bases had no gene match. CDR1 is SGHRS and CDR2 is YFSETQ in the germline V gene. This CDR3 has 14 amino acids. For the CDR3, the DNA is TGCGCCAGCAGCTTGCAGGGGGACACCGGGGAGCTGTTTTTT. Translation: CASSLQGDTGELFF.

This clonotype has just a few counts. The gene calls are TRBV20-1 and TRBJ1-6; D uncertain. V was pared by 0 bases and J by 0 bases, with 18 bases between. The CDR3 sequence is 19 residues long. Germline CDR1 is DFQATT and CDR2 is SNEGSKA (reference sequence). DNA for the CDR3: TGCAGTGCTAGAGATATATGGGAAAACCTGAGCTCCTATAATTCACCCCTCCACTTT. This codes for CSARDIWENLSSYNSPLHF.

This clonotype was seen at least ten times. The genes are TRBV20-1 and TRBJ1-5; perhaps TRBD1 as D (6 bases). Germline loops: CDR1 DFQATT, CDR2 SNEGSKA (reference sequence). Trimming took 0 bases from V and 7 from J, leaving 13 bases between them. The CDR3 runs to 14 residues. CDR3 in amino acids: CSAREGAPGQPQHF. CDR3 DNA sequence: TGCAGTGCTAGAGAGGGGGCCCCAGGGCAGCCCCAGCATTTT.

The chain couples TRBV7-2 to TRBJ2-5, with 7 bases matching TRBD2. The CDR3 sequence is 16 residues long. The V gene end was trimmed by 5 bases and the J gene end by 9 bases; junction bases not matched to a gene: 18. Per the germline V gene, CDR1 is SGHTA and CDR2 is FQGNSA. CDR3 in DNA: TGTGCCAGCAGCCAGGCGTCCGGGACTACGCAACGGGCCCAGTACTTC. Translation: CASSQASGTTQRAQYF. Drawing the rest from reference TRBV7-2 and TRBJ2-5, the complete variable domain is GAGVSQSPSNKVTEKGKDVELRCDPISGHTALYWYRQSLGQGLEFLIYFQGNSAPDKSGLPSDRFSAERTGGSVSTLTIQRTQQEDSAVYLCASSQASGTTQRAQYFGPGTRLLVL.

This clonotype has a count of ten or more. The chain combines TRBV15 with TRBJ1-5; D not certain. Germline-derived CDR1 and CDR2 are LNHNV and YYDKDF (reference sequence). Between the trimmed V and J ends, which lost 0 bases and 3 bases, there was a span of 9 bases. This CDR3 contains 15 residues. CDR3 residues: CATSRERSINQPQHF. The CDR3 DNA is TGTGCCACCAGCAGAGAGAGGTCTATCAATCAGCCCCAGCATTTT.

This clonotype has a single count. The chain joins TRBV12-3 or TRBV12-4 to TRBJ1-3; D not certain. This CDR3 contains 14 residues. The V end was cut by 3 bases, the J end by 8 bases, with 14 bases between. The CDR3 nucleotides are TGTGCCAGCAGTTTCGGGGTCTATGGCTACACCATATATTTT. This translates into CASSFGVYGYTIYF.

This clonotype turned up a few times. Here the CDR3 reads CASSALVSPGLLSYEQYF. The CDR3 nucleotides read TGTGCCAGCAGCGCTCTAGTTTCCCCGGGACTACTGTCCTACGAGCAGTACTTC. The chain has TRBV7-9 and TRBJ2-7; 7 bases match TRBD2. The trim removed 5 bases at V and 1 base at J, leaving 17 bases unmatched. The germline gives CDR1 SEHNR, CDR2 FQNEAQ (reference sequence). The CDR3 consists of 18 residues.

This sequence joins TRBV15 and TRBJ2-7; 9 bases map to TRBD1. V shed 3 bases, J shed 2 bases, and the junction held 8 bases outside the gene matches. Germline V CDR1 and CDR2: LNHNV, YYDKDF (reference sequence). This CDR3 spans 16 amino acids. DNA of the CDR3: TGTGCCACCAGCAGTACAGGGGGCTCTATACCCTACGAGCAGTACTTC. Amino acids: CATSSTGGSIPYEQYF.

This clonotype was seen more than once but under ten times. The rearrangement joins TRBV7-2 to TRBJ2-2; D gene uncertain. The V and J ends lost 3 bases and 6 bases respectively, with 11 bases between them. In germline, CDR1 is SGHTA, CDR2 FQGNSA. The CDR3 runs 14 residues. CDR3 coding DNA: TGTGCCAGCAGCTTTTCCTTTGTCCCCGGGGAGCTGTTTTTT. Residues: CASSFSFVPGELFF.